Sequencing of this TCR beta chain was carried out in a study of blood T cell repertoires in COVID-19. Study background: Whether acute or convalescent, the COVID-19 samples came from the United States, Italy and Spain.

Living in 24 US areas, the participants were between roughly 18 and 89 years of age. Within 2 weeks of study entry, exposed participants had contacted a PCR-confirmed or clinician-diagnosed COVID-19 case. This CDR3 is 13 amino acids long. Germline loops: CDR1 SGHRS, CDR2 YFSETQ. The V end was cut by 4 bases, the J end by 2 bases, with 10 bases between. Sequencing was performed with immunoSEQ multiplex PCR; in TCRdb, only in-frame clones are kept and a portion is missing. The sample consists of under 400,000 clones, roughly 90% of them appearing once. This clonotype was obtained from a woman between 25 and 40 years old who had been exposed to COVID-19. The chain combines TRBV5-1 with TRBJ2-7, with D perhaps TRBD2 (6 bases). Input material: PBMCs or T cells enriched from blood (not recorded which). CDR3 bases: TGCGCCAGCAGCGTCACTAGCCCCTACGAGCAGTACTTC. Translating it yields CASSVTSPYEQYF.